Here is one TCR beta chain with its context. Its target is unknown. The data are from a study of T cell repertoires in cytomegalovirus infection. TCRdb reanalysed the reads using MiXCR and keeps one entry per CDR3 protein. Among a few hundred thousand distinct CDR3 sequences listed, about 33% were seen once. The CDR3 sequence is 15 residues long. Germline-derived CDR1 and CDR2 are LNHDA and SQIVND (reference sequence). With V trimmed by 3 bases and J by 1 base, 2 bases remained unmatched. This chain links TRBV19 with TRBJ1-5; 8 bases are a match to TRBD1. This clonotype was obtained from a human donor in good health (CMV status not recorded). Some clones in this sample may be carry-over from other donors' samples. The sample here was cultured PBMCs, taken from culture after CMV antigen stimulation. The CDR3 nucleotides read TGTGCCAGTAGTATCCAGGGGGCCAGCAATCAGCCCCAGCATTTT. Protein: CASSIQGASNQPQHF.